Below, 13 T cell receptor beta chains from the same sample are listed, as sequenced in a study of T cells in Graves' hyperthyroidism and ophthalmopathy. The CDR3 regions of TCR beta were amplified from RNA transcripts. During a first-round RT-PCR of the TCR CDR3, the HTBI primer set was used. TCRdb reprocessed the multiplex PCR reads via MiXCR and lists one record per CDR3 protein. The sample holds about 520,000 distinct CDR3 sequences; less than 25% are singletons and the top ten take about 25%. Sequences were obtained from blood. Receptors were obtained from a man between 18 and 29 years old with Graves' hyperthyroidism.

The chain links TRBV7-3 to TRBJ2-1; the D call may be TRBD1 or TRBD2 (5 bases each). V was pared by 2 bases and J by 4 bases, with 12 bases between. The V gene's germline CDR1 is SGHTA and CDR2 FQGTGA. This CDR3 contains 15 residues. CDR3 sequence (DNA): TGTGCCAGCAGCTTATGGGACGCTAGTTACAATGAGCAGTTCTTC. It codes for CASSLWDASYNEQFF.

This clonotype was seen ten or more times. The V gene is TRBV6-2 or TRBV6-3, the J gene TRBJ1-5; TRBD1 aligns across 8 bases. V was pared by 6 bases and J by 3 bases, with 13 bases of the junction left unmatched. The germline V gene encodes CDR1 MNHEY and CDR2 SVGEGT. The CDR3 contains 17 residues. The CDR3: CASSPAGQVLINQPQHF. CDR3 DNA: TGTGCCAGCAGCCCAGCGGGACAGGTGTTAATCAATCAGCCCCAGCATTTT.

This clonotype came up many times. The chain links TRBV12-3 or TRBV12-4 to TRBJ1-5; 7 bases are a match to TRBD1. Trimming at V came to 4 bases and at J to 11 bases, leaving 11 bases not matched to a gene. CDR3 length: 14 residues. CDR3: CASSSRDSQFSQHF. Here the CDR3 DNA reads TGTGCCAGCAGTTCTCGGGACAGCCAATTTTCCCAGCATTTT.

In its sample, this clonotype was seen many times. The chain uses TRBV12-3 or TRBV12-4 and TRBJ1-1; 8 bases are a match to TRBD1. The CDR3 is 12 residues long. V lost 4 bases, J lost 10 bases, and 5 bases stayed unmatched. CDR3 sequence: CASSWRTGRAFF. The DNA for the CDR3 is TGTGCCAGCAGTTGGCGGACAGGGAGAGCTTTCTTT.

This clonotype showed up many times. This chain links TRBV2 with TRBJ2-7, with a weak D call TRBD2 (5 bases). This CDR3 has 13 amino acids. Germline assignment: CDR1 SNHLY and CDR2 FYNNEI. V was cut by 4 bases and J by 3 bases, with 10 bases left in between. CDR3: CASSVAGSYEQYF. As DNA, the CDR3 is TGTGCCAGCAGTGTTGCGGGCAGCTACGAGCAGTACTTC.

Turning to this clonotype: A read error is possible here, since a much larger clone lies one base away. The V gene is TRBV12-3 or TRBV12-4, the J gene TRBJ1-1, with a weak D call TRBD1 (6 bases). The CDR3 runs to 14 residues. The CDR3 sequence: CASSFQGMDTEVCF. CDR3 DNA: TGTGCCAGCAGTTTCCAGGGGATGGACACTGAAGTTTGCTTT.

Comment on this clonotype: A junction end diverges from the germline sequence, so it may reflect a read error. The rearrangement uses TRBV30 and TRBJ1-1, with D perhaps matching TRBD1 (6 bases). The CDR3 covers 15 residues. Germline lookup yields CDR1 GTSNPN and CDR2 SVGIG (reference sequence). The CDR3 DNA is TGTGCCTGGAGTAAATCGTTCAGGGGAACCGCTGAAGCCTTCTTT. The encoded protein is CAWSKSFRGTAEAFF.

This clonotype showed up many times. This rearrangement joins TRBV6-1 to TRBJ2-5; 7 bases match TRBD1. The CDR3 covers 16 residues. In germline, CDR1 is MNHNS, CDR2 SASEGT. V shed 4 bases and J 2 bases; nucleotides not matched to a gene: 10. The CDR3 DNA follows: TGTGCCAGCAGTGTCGGGACAGCGCAAACACAAGAGACCCAGTACTTC. This gives the protein CASSVGTAQTQETQYF.

The chain recombines TRBV11-2 with TRBJ2-2, with D perhaps matching TRBD1 or TRBD2 (6 bases each). The germline V gene has CDR1 SGHAT and CDR2 FQNNGV. The CDR3 sequence is 16 residues long. V lost 2 bases, J lost 1 base, and 11 bases lay in between. The CDR3 DNA follows: TGTGCCAGCAGCTTAATTCGGGGGCAGAACACCGGGGAGCTGTTTTTT. Amino acid sequence: CASSLIRGQNTGELFF.

This clonotype was seen many times. The chain couples TRBV28 to TRBJ2-7, with a possible D match to TRBD1 (6 bases). V was shortened by 3 bases and J by 7 bases, with 10 bases between the two germline ends. The V gene's germline CDR1 is MDHEN and CDR2 SYDVKM. This CDR3 has 12 amino acids. The CDR3 DNA sequence: TGTGCCAGCAGTTTCTTAAGGGGGGAGCAGTACTTC. It encodes CASSFLRGEQYF.

A few counts support this clonotype. The CDR3 region has the DNA TGTGCCAGCAGTGTGGACGGGCACTCCTACGAGCAGTACTTC. Translated, it gives CASSVDGHSYEQYF. This chain uses TRBV2 with TRBJ2-7; no definite D call. The CDR3 spans 14 residues. Germline CDR1 SNHLY, CDR2 FYNNEI. V was clipped by 4 bases and J by 0 bases, with 10 bases between them.

This clonotype was detected a few times. The chain links TRBV5-6 to TRBJ1-2; D gene unclear. Germline CDR1 and CDR2: SGHDT and YYEEEE. The CDR3 contains 13 residues. Between the trimmed V and J ends, which lost 0 bases and 0 bases, there was a span of 3 bases. The CDR3 region is CASSLVANYGYTF. The CDR3, as DNA: TGTGCCAGCAGCTTGGTAGCTAACTATGGCTACACCTTC.

The table lists this clonotype with many counts. V usage is TRBV4-1 and J usage is TRBJ1-2; D not certain. Germline-derived CDR1 and CDR2 are MGHRA and YSYEKL. V was pared by 0 bases and J by 2 bases, with 19 bases between. The CDR3 length is 18 residues. This CDR3 is CASSQEADRTYINYGYTF. For the CDR3, the DNA is TGCGCCAGCAGCCAAGAGGCAGATCGGACCTATATCAACTATGGCTACACCTTC.